The clone carrying this T cell receptor (beta chain) has just a few counts. The data are from a study of blood T cells in healthy people across ages. Across the whole study: Template-switching capture recovered about one barcoded beta molecule per two T cells.

The authors isolated at least 6 million PBMCs per sample. Next came a second PCR, run for about 6 to 12 cycles, which used a sample-barcoded 5' primer along with a J-beta primer mix. MiXCR, run by TCRdb on the 5' RACE reads, gives a single entry per CDR3 protein. The table has over 950,000 distinct CDR3 sequences, 30% to 40% seen once; the top ten hold around 13%. The CDR3 covers 13 residues. Losses at the gene ends were 2 bases for V and 7 bases for J; bases not matched to a gene: 2. The specimen was blood. The chain employs TRBV12-3 or TRBV12-4 and TRBJ2-1, with 7 positions matching TRBD1. This sequence was found in a man in his late teens or twenties in good health. The CDR3, as DNA: TGTGCCAGCAGTTTAATACAGGGGAATGAGCAGTTCTTC. Its protein is CASSLIQGNEQFF.